This TCR beta chain appears in the sequencing data of a study of blood T cell repertoires in COVID-19. Across the whole study: From the United States, Italy and Spain came samples of acute and convalescent COVID-19. PBMCs, B-cell-depleted T cells, or T cells provided the cDNA or gDNA that made up the material.

CDR1 is LNHDA, CDR2 SQIVND, per germline (reference sequence). Trimming at V came to 4 bases and at J to 4 bases, leaving 10 bases not matched to a gene. This CDR3 contains 17 residues. Source study methods: Amplification of reference gene primers was used by the study to estimate nucleated cell counts. The protocol was immunoSEQ multiplex PCR, while the TCRdb copy is restricted to in-frame clones and leaves out a portion. D and trimming were read from the DNA, whereas the V and J calls and clone size are those reported in that table. The data show roughly 100,000 clones, almost 80% seen once. This TCR was recovered from a man in his fifties or sixties with active or convalescent COVID-19. Sequencing input: peripheral blood. This chain links TRBV19 with TRBJ2-1; the match to TRBD1 covers 10 bases. The DNA of the CDR3 is TGTGCCAGTAGTAGCCCACCCGGGACAGGGGTATACAATGAGCAGTTCTTC. It translates to CASSSPPGTGVYNEQFF.